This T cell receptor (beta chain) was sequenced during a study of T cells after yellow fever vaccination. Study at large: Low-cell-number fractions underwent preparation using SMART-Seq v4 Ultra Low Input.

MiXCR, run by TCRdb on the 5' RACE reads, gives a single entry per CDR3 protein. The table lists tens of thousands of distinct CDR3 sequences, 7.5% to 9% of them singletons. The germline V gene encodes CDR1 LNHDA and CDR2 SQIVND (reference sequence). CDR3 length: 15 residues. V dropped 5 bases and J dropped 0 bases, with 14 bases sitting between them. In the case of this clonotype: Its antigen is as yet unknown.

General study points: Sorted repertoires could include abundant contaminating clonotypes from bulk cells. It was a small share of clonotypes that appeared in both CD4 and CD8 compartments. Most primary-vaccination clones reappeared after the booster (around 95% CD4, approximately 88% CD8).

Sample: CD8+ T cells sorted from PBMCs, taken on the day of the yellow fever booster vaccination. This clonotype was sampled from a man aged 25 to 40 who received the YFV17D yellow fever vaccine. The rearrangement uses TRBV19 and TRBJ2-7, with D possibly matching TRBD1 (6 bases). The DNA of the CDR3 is TGTGCCAGTAGTTGGAATTGGGGGCACTCCTACGAGCAGTACTTC. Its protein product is CASSWNWGHSYEQYF.